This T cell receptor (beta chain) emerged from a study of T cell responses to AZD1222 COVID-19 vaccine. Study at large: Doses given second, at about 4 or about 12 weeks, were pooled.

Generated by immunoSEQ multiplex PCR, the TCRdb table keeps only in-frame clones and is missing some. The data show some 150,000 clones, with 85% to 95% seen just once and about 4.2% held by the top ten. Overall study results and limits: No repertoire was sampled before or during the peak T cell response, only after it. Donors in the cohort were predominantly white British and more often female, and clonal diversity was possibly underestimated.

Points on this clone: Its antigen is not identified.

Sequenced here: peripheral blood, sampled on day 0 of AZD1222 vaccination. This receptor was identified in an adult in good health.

The CDR3 nucleotides read TGCGCCAGCAGCCCGGACGGGAACACTGAAGCTTTCTTT. It encodes CASSPDGNTEAFF. The rearrangement links TRBV10-1 to TRBJ1-1; no clear D. In germline, CDR1 is WNHNN, CDR2 SYGVQD (reference sequence). V was shortened by 6 bases and J by 1 base, with 9 bases between the two germline ends. The CDR3 is made up of 13 amino acids.